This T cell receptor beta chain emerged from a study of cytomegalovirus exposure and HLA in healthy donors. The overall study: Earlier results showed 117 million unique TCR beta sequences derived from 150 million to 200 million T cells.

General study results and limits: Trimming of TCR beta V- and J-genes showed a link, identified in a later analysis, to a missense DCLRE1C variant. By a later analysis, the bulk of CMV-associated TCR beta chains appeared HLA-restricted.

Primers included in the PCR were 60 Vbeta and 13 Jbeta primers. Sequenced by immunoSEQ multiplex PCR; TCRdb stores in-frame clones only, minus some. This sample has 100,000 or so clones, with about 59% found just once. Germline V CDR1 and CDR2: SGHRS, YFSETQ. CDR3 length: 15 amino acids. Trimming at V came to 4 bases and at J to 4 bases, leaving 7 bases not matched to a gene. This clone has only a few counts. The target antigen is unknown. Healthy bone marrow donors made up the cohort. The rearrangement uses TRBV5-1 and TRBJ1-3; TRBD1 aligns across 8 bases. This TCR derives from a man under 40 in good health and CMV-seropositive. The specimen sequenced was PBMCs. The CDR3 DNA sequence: TGCGCCAGCAGCCTGGTGGGGACAGGAGGAAACACCATATATTTT. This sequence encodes CASSLVGTGGNTIYF.